The source of this T cell receptor (beta chain) is a study of T cell responses to AZD1222 COVID-19 vaccine. The assay was immunoSEQ multiplex PCR, and TCRdb's table has in-frame clones only and misses some. The sample contains over 120,000 clones, 92% of which appear only once. Trimming shortened V by 2 bases and J by 6 bases, and 18 bases separated the two germline ends. The CDR3 totals 17 residues. From germline, CDR1 is KGHDR and CDR2 SFDVKD. General study findings and limits: Seropositive AZD1222 recipients at baseline numbered only 5 to 7. In a largely white British group with more females than males, clonal diversity was possibly underestimated. Among spike-specific TCRs, nearly half reportedly target unmutated variant regions.

Regarding this clone: The antigen is undetermined.

The gene calls are TRBV24-1 and TRBJ2-2; tentatively, D is TRBD1 (6 bases). The clonotype originates from an adult who received the AZD1222 COVID-19 vaccine. The sequencing here drew on peripheral blood, taken 28 days after the second AZD1222 dose. The CDR3, as DNA: TGTGCCACCAGTGATTCCAGACAGGCAATCAAGGCCGGGGAGCTGTTTTTT. Its protein product is CATSDSRQAIKAGELFF.